This T cell receptor beta chain was sequenced for a study of blood T cell repertoires in COVID-19. Study-wide context: Sample material is recorded as cDNA or gDNA derived from T cells, B-cell-depleted T cells, or PBMCs.

The CDR3 consists of 14 residues. V gave up 6 bases and J gave up 0 bases, with 11 bases separating them. Germline V gives CDR1 KGHSH, CDR2 LQKENI. This clone was counted a single time. This specimen includes other DNA sequences encoding the same CDR3. TCRdb's copy holds only in-frame clones and misses some; the assay was immunoSEQ multiplex PCR. The sample lists about half a million clones; approximately 83% were seen once. This TCR was recovered from a human donor in a cohort sampled during active COVID-19. Source material: peripheral blood. J is TRBJ1-2 and V is TRBV18, with D perhaps matching TRBD1 (6 bases). The CDR3 loop is CASSPTGTNYGYTF. The CDR3 DNA follows: TGTGCCAGCTCCCCTACAGGGACTAACTATGGCTACACCTTC.